Below, one T cell receptor beta chain is given with its context. No antigen is known for it. This sample is drawn from a study of a mutant IDH1 vaccine in newly diagnosed glioma. The method was immunoSEQ multiplex PCR; TCRdb's version includes in-frame clones alone and lacks a portion of them. The sample has about 20,000 clones, 82% seen once. The time point is: week 23, last vaccination. Doses consisted of 300 ug of mutant IDH1 20-mer peptide each, paired with topical imiquimod. The sequenced sample was PBMCs, obtained from a glioma patient whose treatment included an IDH1 peptide vaccine. This clonotype was sampled from a young man with glioma.

This chain's CDR3 is CASSLAGTGAYNEQFF. Here the CDR3 DNA reads TGCGCCAGCAGCTTGGCCGGGACAGGGGCCTACAATGAGCAGTTCTTC. The rearrangement uses TRBV5-1 and TRBJ2-1; the match to TRBD1 covers 10 bases. Trimming took 0 bases from V and 2 from J; bases not matched to a gene: 2. The CDR3 loop spans 16 amino acids. Germline values: CDR1 SGHRS, CDR2 YFSETQ.